This T cell receptor (beta chain) was obtained from a study of T cell repertoires in cytomegalovirus infection. TCRdb reprocessed the reads via MiXCR and lists one record per CDR3 protein. The table lists about 490,000 distinct CDR3 sequences, 26% of them singletons, with around 13% in the top ten. Trimming removed 2 bases from V and 7 bases from J, with 11 bases in between. This CDR3 is built from 13 residues. The gene calls are TRBV12-3 or TRBV12-4 and TRBJ1-2, with D maybe TRBD1 (5 bases). The sequenced sample consisted of PBMCs. The sequence came from a human donor in good health (CMV status not recorded). Some clones in this sample may be carry-over from other donors' samples. The CDR3 region has the DNA TGTGCCAGCAGTTTACAGGGATCAACTGGCTACACCTTC. It specifies CASSLQGSTGYTF.